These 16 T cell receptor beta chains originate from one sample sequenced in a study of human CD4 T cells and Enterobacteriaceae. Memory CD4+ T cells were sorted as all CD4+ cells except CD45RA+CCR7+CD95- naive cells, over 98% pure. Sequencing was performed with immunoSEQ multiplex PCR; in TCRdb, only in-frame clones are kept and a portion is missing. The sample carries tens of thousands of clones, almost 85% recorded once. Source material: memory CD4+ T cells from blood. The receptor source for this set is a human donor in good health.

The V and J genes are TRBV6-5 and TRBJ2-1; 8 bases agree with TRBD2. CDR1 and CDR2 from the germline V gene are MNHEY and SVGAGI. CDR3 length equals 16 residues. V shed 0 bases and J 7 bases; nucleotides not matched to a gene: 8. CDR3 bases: TGTGCCAGCAGTTACTCGACTAGCGCAAACCATAATGAGCAGTTCTTC. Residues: CASSYSTSANHNEQFF.

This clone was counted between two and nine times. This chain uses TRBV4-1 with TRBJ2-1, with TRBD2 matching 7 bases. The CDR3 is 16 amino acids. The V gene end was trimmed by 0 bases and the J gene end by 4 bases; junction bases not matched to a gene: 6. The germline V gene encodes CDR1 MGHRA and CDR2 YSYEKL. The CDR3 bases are TGCGCCAGCAGCCAAGATATGGCTAGCGGATACAATGAGCAGTTCTTC. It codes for CASSQDMASGYNEQFF.

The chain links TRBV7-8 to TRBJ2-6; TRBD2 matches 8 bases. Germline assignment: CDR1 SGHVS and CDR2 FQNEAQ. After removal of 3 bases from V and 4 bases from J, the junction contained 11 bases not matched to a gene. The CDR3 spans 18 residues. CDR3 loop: CASSLTGLDLAGANVLTF. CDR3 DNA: TGTGCCAGCAGCTTGACGGGACTAGATCTCGCCGGGGCCAACGTCCTGACTTTC. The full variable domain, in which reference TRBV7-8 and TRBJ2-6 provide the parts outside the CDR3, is GAGVSQSPRYKVAKRGQDVALRCDPISGHVSLFWYQQALGQGPEFLTYFQNEAQLDKSGLPSDRFFAERPEGSVSTLKIQRTQQEDSAVYLCASSLTGLDLAGANVLTFGAGSRLTVL.

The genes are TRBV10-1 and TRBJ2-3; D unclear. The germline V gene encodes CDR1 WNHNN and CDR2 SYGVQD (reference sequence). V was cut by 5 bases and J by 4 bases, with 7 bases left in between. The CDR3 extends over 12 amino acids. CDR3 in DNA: TGCGCCAGCAGTACCGCCGCAGATACGCAGTATTTT. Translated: CASSTAADTQYF.

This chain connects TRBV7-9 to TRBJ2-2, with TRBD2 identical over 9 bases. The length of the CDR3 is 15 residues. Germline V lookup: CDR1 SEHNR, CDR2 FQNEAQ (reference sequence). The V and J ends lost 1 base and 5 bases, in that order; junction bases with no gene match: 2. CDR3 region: CASSLGTSDTGELFF. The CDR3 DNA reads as TGTGCCAGCAGCTTAGGGACTAGCGATACCGGGGAGCTGTTTTTT.

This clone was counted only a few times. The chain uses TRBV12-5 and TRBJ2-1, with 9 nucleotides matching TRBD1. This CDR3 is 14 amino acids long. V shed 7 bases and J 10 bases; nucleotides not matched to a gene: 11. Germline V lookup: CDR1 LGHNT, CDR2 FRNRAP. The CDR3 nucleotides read TGTGCTAGTGACCACTCATCAACAGGGGGCGAGCAGTTCTTC. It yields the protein CASDHSSTGGEQFF.

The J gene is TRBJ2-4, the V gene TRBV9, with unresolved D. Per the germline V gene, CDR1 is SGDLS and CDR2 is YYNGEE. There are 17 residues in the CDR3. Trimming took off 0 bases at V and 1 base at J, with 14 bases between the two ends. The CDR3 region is CASSVGVGMAAKNIQYF. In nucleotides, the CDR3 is TGTGCCAGCAGCGTAGGTGTAGGAATGGCCGCCAAAAACATTCAGTACTTC.

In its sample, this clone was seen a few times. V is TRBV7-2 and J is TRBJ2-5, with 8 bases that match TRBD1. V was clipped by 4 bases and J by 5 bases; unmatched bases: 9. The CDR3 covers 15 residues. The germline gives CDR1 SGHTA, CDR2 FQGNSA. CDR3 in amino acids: CASSSPDRGWETQYF. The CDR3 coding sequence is TGTGCCAGCAGCTCCCCTGACAGGGGTTGGGAGACCCAGTACTTC.

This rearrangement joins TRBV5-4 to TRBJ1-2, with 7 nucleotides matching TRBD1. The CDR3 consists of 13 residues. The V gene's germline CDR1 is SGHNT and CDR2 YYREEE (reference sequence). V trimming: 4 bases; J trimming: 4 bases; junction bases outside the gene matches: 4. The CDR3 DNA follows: TGTGCCAGCAGCAGGGACAGCCCCTATGGCTACACCTTC. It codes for CASSRDSPYGYTF.

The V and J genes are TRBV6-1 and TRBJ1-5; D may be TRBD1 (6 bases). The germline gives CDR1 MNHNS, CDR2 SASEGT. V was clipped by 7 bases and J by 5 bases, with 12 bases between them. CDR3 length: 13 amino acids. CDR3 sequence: CASNTGLYQPQHF. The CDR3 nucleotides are TGTGCCAGCAACACAGGGCTGTATCAGCCCCAGCATTTT.

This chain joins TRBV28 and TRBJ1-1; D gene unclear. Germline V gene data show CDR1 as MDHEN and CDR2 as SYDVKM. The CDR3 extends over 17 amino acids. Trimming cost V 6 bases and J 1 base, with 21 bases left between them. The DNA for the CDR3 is TGTGCCAGCAGCCCCCCCGGGTTTAGAAGAACGAACACTGAAGCTTTCTTT. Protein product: CASSPPGFRRTNTEAFF.

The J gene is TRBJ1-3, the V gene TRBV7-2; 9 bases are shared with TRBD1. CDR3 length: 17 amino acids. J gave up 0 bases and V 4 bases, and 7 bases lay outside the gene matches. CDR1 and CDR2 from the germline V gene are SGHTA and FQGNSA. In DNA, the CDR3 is TGTGCCAGCAGCTCCGGACAGGGGTCCGGCTCTGGAAACACCATATATTTT. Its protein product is CASSSGQGSGSGNTIYF.

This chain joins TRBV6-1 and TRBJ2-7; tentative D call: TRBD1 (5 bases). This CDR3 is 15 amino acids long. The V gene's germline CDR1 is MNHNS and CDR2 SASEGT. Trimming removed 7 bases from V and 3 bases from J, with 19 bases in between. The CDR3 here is CASILQGQDNYEQYF. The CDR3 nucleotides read TGTGCCAGCATCCTCCAAGGGCAGGACAACTACGAGCAGTACTTC.

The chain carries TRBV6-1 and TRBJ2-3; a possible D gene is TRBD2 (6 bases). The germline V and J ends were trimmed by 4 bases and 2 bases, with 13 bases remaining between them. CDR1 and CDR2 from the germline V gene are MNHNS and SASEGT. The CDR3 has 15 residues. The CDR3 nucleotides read TGTGCCAGCAGTGGGGGCGGGGCAAACACAGATACGCAGTATTTT. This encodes CASSGGGANTDTQYF.

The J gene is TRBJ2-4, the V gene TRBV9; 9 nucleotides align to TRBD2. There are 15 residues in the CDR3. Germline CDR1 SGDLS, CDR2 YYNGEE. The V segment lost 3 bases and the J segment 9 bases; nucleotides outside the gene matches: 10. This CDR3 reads CASSASGTSQIIQYF. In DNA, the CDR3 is TGTGCCAGCAGCGCATCCGGGACTAGCCAAATCATTCAGTACTTC.

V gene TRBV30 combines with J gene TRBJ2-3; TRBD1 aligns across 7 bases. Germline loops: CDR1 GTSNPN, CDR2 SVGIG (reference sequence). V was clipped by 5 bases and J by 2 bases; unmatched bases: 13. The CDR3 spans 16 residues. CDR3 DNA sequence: TGTGCCTGGGAAAACCCTTGGACAGGCAACACAGATACGCAGTATTTT. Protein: CAWENPWTGNTDTQYF.